Shown below are 9 T cell receptor beta chains from a single sample sequenced in a study of OX40 agonist ivuxolimab in advanced cancers. Receptor amplification or capture employed the immunoSEQ multiplex PCR assay. TCRdb mirrors the immuneACCESS table, restricted to in-frame sequences. Some clones are absent from its copies; in checked studies, under half trace to an unresolved V gene, and the reason for the others is unknown. For this sample there are 60,000 to 100,000 clones; around 87% appear just once. Of the sample, 0.45% to 0.7% falls within the top ten clones. This material consisted of CD4+ or CD8+ T cells sorted from blood, taken in a trial of the OX40 agonist ivuxolimab. These receptors all stem from an adult with an advanced solid tumor such as melanoma, head and neck, liver or kidney cancer.

The chain recombines TRBV27 with TRBJ1-2; D is undetermined. CDR1 and CDR2 (germline): MNHEY, SMNVEV (reference sequence). Trimming took off 0 bases at V and 1 base at J, with 6 bases between the two ends. CDR3 length: 14 amino acids. CDR3 nucleotides: TGTGCCAGCAGTTTATCGAGCCGTAACTATGGCTACACCTTC. This codes for CASSLSSRNYGYTF.

V gene TRBV27 combines with J gene TRBJ2-3; the D gene is possibly TRBD2 (5 bases). V was trimmed by 6 bases and J by 1 base, leaving 14 bases between them. There are 15 residues in the CDR3. Germline values: CDR1 MNHEY, CDR2 SMNVEV (reference sequence). For the CDR3, the DNA is TGTGCCAGCAGCTTACAGCAGAGGGGCACAGATACGCAGTATTTT. As protein: CASSLQQRGTDTQYF.

The CDR3 nucleotides are TGTGCCAGCAGCGAGATCTACGAGCAGTACTTC. It encodes CASSEIYEQYF. The chain joins TRBV5-8 to TRBJ2-7; D gene unclear. Looked up from germline, CDR1 is SGHTS and CDR2 is YDEGEE. The CDR3 covers 11 residues. V lost 4 bases to trimming and J lost 3 bases, with 5 bases between them.

The chain combines TRBV30 with TRBJ2-5; unclear D gene. The V gene lost 0 bases and the J gene lost 6 bases, with 5 bases spanning the gap. CDR1 is GTSNPN, CDR2 SVGIG, per germline (reference sequence). The CDR3 covers 11 residues. The CDR3 sequence is CAWSVGKTQYF. The CDR3 DNA reads as TGTGCCTGGAGTGTCGGAAAGACCCAGTACTTC.

The chain couples TRBV4-3 to TRBJ1-4, with 7 nucleotides matching TRBD1. The J segment lost 7 bases and the V segment lost 2 bases, leaving 7 bases of the junction unmatched. Per germline, CDR1 LGHNA and CDR2 YSLEER. The CDR3 contains 15 residues. The CDR3 protein is CASSQQTGRGEKLFF. DNA of the CDR3: TGCGCCAGCAGCCAACAGACAGGGAGAGGTGAAAAACTGTTTTTT.

The rearrangement links TRBV6-6 to TRBJ2-7; no reliable D call. Trimming cost V 0 bases and J 5 bases, with 14 bases left between them. The CDR3 consists of 15 residues. The germline V gene has CDR1 MNHNY and CDR2 SVGAGI (reference sequence). The CDR3 nucleotides read TGTGCCAGCAGTTACTCGGTTCACGGTGGAAACGAGCAGTACTTC. As protein: CASSYSVHGGNEQYF.

The chain employs TRBV7-2 and TRBJ2-1; the D is unclear. V lost 3 bases and J lost 2, with 11 bases in between. Germline CDR1 SGHTA, CDR2 FQGNSA. This CDR3 comprises 15 residues. The DNA for the CDR3 is TGTGCCAGCAGCTTTTCGCCTGAGGCCTACAATGAGCAGTTCTTC. It encodes CASSFSPEAYNEQFF.

The genes are TRBV6-5 and TRBJ1-1; tentatively, D is TRBD1 (5 bases). Looked up from germline, CDR1 is MNHEY and CDR2 is SVGAGI. Trimming removed 6 bases from V and 10 bases from J, with 18 bases in between. This CDR3 is built from 13 residues. For the CDR3, the DNA is TGTGCCAGCAGCCCACAGTTTCCCAGGGCAGCTTTCTTT. This sequence encodes CASSPQFPRAAFF.

The rearrangement joins TRBV5-1 to TRBJ1-2; D is possibly TRBD1 (6 bases). Germline V gene sequence: CDR1 SGHRS, CDR2 YFSETQ. This CDR3 has 13 amino acids. V lost 0 bases, J lost 8 bases, and 11 bases lay in between. The CDR3 bases are TGCGCCAGCAGCTTGGACAGGGCTGGAGGCTACACCTTC. Amino acid sequence: CASSLDRAGGYTF.